These T cell receptor beta chains were read from a single sample in a study of control samples from healthy donors and cancer patients. Method: immunoSEQ multiplex PCR; TCRdb's copy keeps in-frame clones and lacks some. Here the sample spans around 86,000 clones, 70% to 90% being singletons. The specimen sequenced was PBMCs. The receptor source for this set is a woman aged 55 to 70 with head and neck cancer. Each CDR3 is given with its conserved first and last residue. A D gene is named only where the DNA matches it firmly. Some rows mark clone size as missing; the rest say once, few, many or name a class of expanded clone.

size,V,J,D,DNA,CDR3
NA,TRBV27,TRBJ2-5,NA,TGTGCCAGCGGGGGCGGGTCTTGGGAAGAGACCCAGTACTTC,CASGGGSWEETQYF
NA,TRBV6-4,TRBJ2-2,NA,TGTGCCAGCAGTGTACAGATTAACACCGGGGAGCTGTTTTTT,CASSVQINTGELFF
NA,TRBV28,TRBJ1-2,TRBD1,TGTGCCAGCAGACCTACCCCAACAGGGGAGGACAATGGCTACACCTTC,CASRPTPTGEDNGYTF
NA,TRBV12-3/TRBV12-4,TRBJ2-5,NA,TGTGCCAGCAGCAGGTACCAAGAGACCCAGTACTTC,CASSRYQETQYF
NA,TRBV7-3,TRBJ2-1,TRBD2,TGTGCCAGCAGCGCCTTAGCGGGAGTAGACTTCAATGAGCAGTTCTTC,CASSALAGVDFNEQFF
NA,TRBV11-2,TRBJ2-3,NA,TGTGCCAGCAGACCTCCCATGACAAGTAGCGCAGATACGCAGTATTTT,CASRPPMTSSADTQYF
NA,TRBV6-6,TRBJ2-1,NA,TGTGCCAGCGGACAAACGAACTCCTACAATGAGCAGTTCTTC,CASGQTNSYNEQFF
NA,TRBV4-2,TRBJ1-4,NA,TGTGCCAGCAGCCAAGAGGCCGTAATCGAAAAACTGTTTTTT,CASSQEAVIEKLFF
NA,TRBV6-5,TRBJ2-7,NA,TGTGCCAGCATTCAAATGAGGCCCAACTACGAGCAGTACTTC,CASIQMRPNYEQYF
NA,TRBV3-1/TRBV3-2,TRBJ2-1,TRBD2,TGTGCCAGCAGCCAAACCGGGACTAGCGCATACAATGAGCAGTTCTTC,CASSQTGTSAYNEQFF
NA,TRBV5-1,TRBJ2-5,NA,TGCGCCAGCAGCTTGGCCGGTGAGACCCAGTACTTC,CASSLAGETQYF
NA,TRBV7-6,TRBJ2-2,NA,TGTGCCAGCAGCCCCTGGGAAGCTACCGGGGAGCTGTTTTTT,CASSPWEATGELFF
few,TRBV10-1,TRBJ1-1,NA,TGCGCCAGCTCAGGTCCGGGACCGAACACTGAAGCTTTCTTT,CASSGPGPNTEAFF
NA,TRBV24-1,TRBJ2-5,NA,TGTGCCACCAGTGACCCCTCTCCGGAGTGGGCCAGATGGGGACAAGAGACCCAGTACTTC,CATSDPSPEWARWGQETQYF
NA,TRBV7-9,TRBJ2-1,NA,TGTGCCAGCAGCTCTTACGACGGTTACAATGAGCAGTTCTTC,CASSSYDGYNEQFF
NA,TRBV5-1,TRBJ2-1,TRBD2,TGCGCCAGCAGCCTAGGACTAGCGGGAAATATTAGGAATGAGCAGTTCTTC,CASSLGLAGNIRNEQFF
NA,TRBV6-5,TRBJ2-7,NA,TGTGCCAGCGGAAGACTAGGAGGTGAGATCGAGCAGTACTTC,CASGRLGGEIEQYF
NA,TRBV7-6,TRBJ2-1,TRBD2,TGTGCCAGCAGCCAGAAAGGCGGGAGTGCCCTATACAATGAGCAGTTCTTC,CASSQKGGSALYNEQFF
NA,TRBV7-6,TRBJ2-1,TRBD2,TGTGCCAGCAGCTTGGAACTTATTGGGGGGAGGGCCAATGAGCAGTTCTTC,CASSLELIGGRANEQFF
NA,TRBV18,TRBJ2-3,NA,TGTGCCAGCTCACCACTTTCGTCAATCACAGAGACGCAGTATTTT,CASSPLSSITETQYF
NA,TRBV6-5,TRBJ2-7,TRBD1,TGTGCCAGACGGGACAGCAGCTACGAGCAGTACTTC,CARRDSSYEQYF
once,TRBV6-5,TRBJ1-2,TRBD1,TGTGCCAGCAGATATGGGACAGGGCTCTATGGCTACACCTTC,CASRYGTGLYGYTF
once,TRBV27,TRBJ1-1,NA,TGTGCCAGCAGTTTTTTCGGCACTGAAGCTTTCTTT,CASSFFGTEAFF
NA,TRBV7-2,TRBJ1-2,TRBD1,TGTGCCAGCAGCTTACCAGGGGGCGTGAGCTATGGCTACACCTTC,CASSLPGGVSYGYTF
NA,TRBV5-1,TRBJ2-7,NA,TGCGCCAGCAGCCCGGCTGCGGGCGTTCCCTACGAGCAGTACTTC,CASSPAAGVPYEQYF
NA,TRBV30,TRBJ1-2,NA,TGTGCCTGGAGTGTATTGCACTATGGCTACACCTTC,CAWSVLHYGYTF
NA,TRBV5-1,TRBJ2-3,TRBD2,TGCGCCAGCAGCTTGAGTCCACTAGCGGATACGCAGTATTTT,CASSLSPLADTQYF
NA,TRBV7-9,TRBJ2-7,NA,TGTGCCAGTAGTAGTATCAGTTACGAGCAGTACTTC,CASSSISYEQYF
NA,TRBV5-1,TRBJ2-7,TRBD1,TGCGCCAGCAGCTTTGTAACAGGGGAGTCCTACGAGCAGTACTTC,CASSFVTGESYEQYF
NA,TRBV2,TRBJ2-1,TRBD1,TGTGCCAGCACCAAGGCGGCGGGGACAGGGTCCAATGAGCAGTTCTTC,CASTKAAGTGSNEQFF
NA,TRBV4-3,TRBJ2-2,NA,TGCGCCAGCAGCCAAGAGCGGGGCGTAAGCACCGGGGAGCTGTTTTTT,CASSQERGVSTGELFF
NA,TRBV5-6,TRBJ2-7,NA,TGTGCCAGCAGCCCCTGGACAGTCTCCTACGAGCAGTACTTC,CASSPWTVSYEQYF
NA,TRBV10-2,TRBJ1-5,NA,TGCGCCAGCAGTGATATAGGACAAATTCAGCCCCAGCATTTT,CASSDIGQIQPQHF
NA,TRBV30,TRBJ2-5,TRBD2,TGTGCCTGGAGGTCTTTGGGAGGGCCCGAGGGGACCCAGTACTTC,CAWRSLGGPEGTQYF
NA,TRBV7-8,TRBJ2-2,TRBD2,TGTGCCAGCAGCCCTAGCGGGAGGTCGGCGAACACCGGGGAGCTGTTTTTT,CASSPSGRSANTGELFF
NA,TRBV11-2,TRBJ2-3,NA,TGTGCCAGCAGCTTATATTTCGGTGCAGATACGCAGTATTTT,CASSLYFGADTQYF
NA,TRBV6-2/TRBV6-3,TRBJ2-1,NA,TGTGCCAGCAGCCCTGCGACCCCCGTTCACAATGAGCAGTTCTTC,CASSPATPVHNEQFF
once,TRBV10-3,TRBJ2-5,TRBD1,TGTGCCATCGGGGACAGTACCCAAGAGACCCAGTACTTC,CAIGDSTQETQYF
NA,TRBV4-1,TRBJ2-1,TRBD2,TGCGCCAGCAGCCAAGACGGGACGGGAGGGCCCTACAATGAGCAGTTCTTC,CASSQDGTGGPYNEQFF
NA,TRBV30,TRBJ1-5,NA,TGTGCCTGGAGTGCCGACAGGTATCAGCCCCAGCATTTT,CAWSADRYQPQHF
NA,TRBV18,TRBJ1-4,NA,TGTGCCGCCGGGGCCCCCGGGGATGAAAAACTGTTTTTT,CAAGAPGDEKLFF
NA,TRBV5-4,TRBJ1-1,NA,TGTGCCAGCAGCTTGAGCGGGGGGGCTTTTACTGAAGCTTTCTTT,CASSLSGGAFTEAFF
few,TRBV24-1,TRBJ2-2,NA,TGTGCCACCAGTGACCAGAGTACCGTCGTATCGGAGTTCACCGGGGAGCTGTTTTTT,CATSDQSTVVSEFTGELFF
once,TRBV6-6,TRBJ2-7,TRBD2,TGTGCCAGCGGTATGGATTTGAGCGGGAGCTACGAGCAGTACTTC,CASGMDLSGSYEQYF
NA,TRBV5-4,TRBJ2-5,NA,TGTGCCAGCAGCTTAGCGGGACAGCGAGAGACCCAGTACTTC,CASSLAGQRETQYF
NA,TRBV9,TRBJ2-6,NA,TGTGCCAGCAGCGTAGAGTCAGGGTACGGGGCCAACGTCCTGACTTTC,CASSVESGYGANVLTF
NA,TRBV5-4,TRBJ1-2,NA,TGTGCCAGCAGCTTGGAGGTTGGAGCTAACTATGGCTACACCTTC,CASSLEVGANYGYTF